One sample yielded the 27 T cell receptor beta chains listed below, sequenced in a study of human T cells and chemical hapten exposure. Indicated time point: pre-sensitization, week 0. Regarding treatment: therapeutic diphenylcyclopropenone sensitization with weekly scalp DPC. TCRdb recomputed calls from the RACE reads with MiXCR, one row per CDR3 protein. The sample gives about 62,000 distinct CDR3 sequences, 6.7% of which show up once; approximately 1.6% is in the top ten. The sequencing here drew on whole blood, taken in connection with sensitization to the hapten diphenylcyclopropenone (DPC). The receptors originated from a woman aged 25 to 39 with alopecia areata. Some clones in this sample may be carry-over from other donors' samples.

In this sample, this clonotype turned up many times. This chain links TRBV12-5 with TRBJ2-7, with a tentative D call TRBD2 (5 bases). Germline values: CDR1 LGHNT, CDR2 FRNRAP. Trimming left V 1 base short and J 7 bases short, with 14 bases between. This CDR3 region has 14 residues. CDR3 amino acids: CASGLGMTRREQYF. CDR3 DNA sequence: TGTGCTAGTGGTTTGGGGATGACAAGGAGGGAGCAGTACTTC.

This clonotype was seen many times. The CDR3 loop reads CAWSTRGVLRTEAFF. As DNA, the CDR3 is TGTGCCTGGAGCACCAGGGGGGTTCTAAGGACTGAAGCTTTCTTT. This chain joins TRBV30 and TRBJ1-1; 7 bases agree with TRBD1. Germline V gene lookup returns CDR1 GTSNPN and CDR2 SVGIG (reference sequence). This CDR3 spans 15 amino acids. Trimming at V came to 3 bases and at J to 5 bases, leaving 12 bases not matched to a gene.

The J gene is TRBJ2-3, the V gene TRBV9, with D perhaps TRBD1 or TRBD2 (5 bases each). The CDR3 loop spans 15 amino acids. Germline-derived CDR1 and CDR2 are SGDLS and YYNGEE. V shed 4 bases and J shed 1 base, with 13 bases lying between them. The CDR3, as DNA: TGTGCCAGCAGCCGCGGGCAGGGTGGCACAGATACGCAGTATTTT. Encoded protein: CASSRGQGGTDTQYF.

This clonotype was counted many times. The chain has TRBV3-1 and TRBJ1-1, with TRBD1 identical over 9 bases. Germline CDR1 LGHDT, CDR2 YNNKEL (reference sequence). V shed 6 bases, J shed 0 bases, and the junction held 8 bases outside the gene matches. The CDR3 totals 16 residues. The CDR3 loop is CASSPGQGRMNTEAFF. CDR3 nucleotide sequence: TGTGCCAGCAGTCCTGGACAGGGGAGGATGAACACTGAAGCTTTCTTT.

This clonotype showed up just a few times. The V gene is TRBV13, the J gene TRBJ2-3; possibly TRBD1 or TRBD2 for D (5 bases each). Trimming removed 4 bases at V and 2 bases at J, with 13 bases between. The CDR3 runs 15 residues. Germline CDR1 is PRHDT and CDR2 is FYEKMQ (reference sequence). The CDR3 loop is CASSWRTPPTDTQYF. CDR3 nucleotides: TGTGCCAGCAGCTGGAGGACACCTCCCACAGATACGCAGTATTTT.

The sample holds many counts of this clonotype. The chain has TRBV12-3 or TRBV12-4 and TRBJ1-3, with D perhaps matching TRBD1 (5 bases). The ends were cut back, 5 bases at V and 5 bases at J, with 7 bases in the middle. The CDR3 consists of 12 residues. DNA of the CDR3: TGTGCCAGCAGTCCAGGGCGAAACACCATATATTTT. Its translation: CASSPGRNTIYF.

In this sample, this clonotype turned up many times. The chain joins TRBV12-2 to TRBJ2-7; TRBD1 reflects the table's D call only, with no check against the DNA. TRBV12-2 is deemed a pseudogene. The CDR3 is 17 amino acids. DNA for the CDR3: TGTGCAAGTCGCTTAGCCCCCTGGGGGGCTACCCCCTACGAGCAGTACTTC. Protein: CASRLAPWGATPYEQYF.

This clonotype was counted between two and nine times. The V gene is TRBV18, the J gene TRBJ1-1; 7 bases agree with TRBD1. This CDR3 contains 13 residues. V gave up 3 bases and J gave up 8 bases; unmatched junction bases: 6. CDR1 is KGHSH, CDR2 LQKENI, per germline. CDR3 DNA: TGTGCCAGCTCACCTACAGGGGAAAGGGAAGCTTTCTTT. Encoded protein: CASSPTGEREAFF.

With respect to this clonotype: Just one base apart from a much larger clone, this may be a read error. The gene calls are TRBV11-2 and TRBJ2-7, with 10 bases matching TRBD1. CDR3 size: 15 residues. The J segment lost 6 bases and the V segment lost 5 bases, leaving 10 bases of the junction unmatched. Germline V gives CDR1 SGHAT, CDR2 FQNNGV. This CDR3 reads CASSRRTGGRGEQYF. CDR3 sequence (DNA): TGTGCCAGCAGCCGCCGGACAGGGGGTAGGGGCGAGCAGTACTTC. The full variable domain, in which reference TRBV11-2 and TRBJ2-7 provide the parts outside the CDR3, is EAGVAQSPRYKIIEKRQSVAFWCNPISGHATLYWYQQILGQGPKLLIQFQNNGVVDDSQLPKDRFSAERLKGVDSTLKIQPAKLEDSAVYLCASSRRTGGRGEQYFGPGTRLTVT.

This clonotype has a count of ten or more. This chain joins TRBV3-1 and TRBJ1-2; 7 nucleotides align to TRBD1. CDR3 length: 13 amino acids. The junction had 7 bases not matched to a gene; V was cut back by 4 bases and J by 8 bases. In germline, CDR1 is LGHDT, CDR2 YNNKEL (reference sequence). In DNA, the CDR3 is TGTGCCAGCAGCCCCACCAGGGGGACGGGCTACACCTTC. Protein: CASSPTRGTGYTF.

This clonotype was seen at least ten times. The chain couples TRBV5-5 to TRBJ2-1, with D perhaps TRBD2 (5 bases). The V gene lost 0 bases and the J gene lost 15 bases, with 16 bases spanning the gap. This CDR3 is built from 13 residues. The germline CDR1 and CDR2 sequences are SGHKS and YYEKEE (reference sequence). The CDR3 bases are TGTGCCAGCAGCTTGGATGGCGGGCCCACCACGTTCTTC. Its protein product is CASSLDGGPTTFF.

This clonotype was counted many times. The V call is TRBV18, the J call TRBJ1-2; no definite D call. The germline gives CDR1 KGHSH, CDR2 LQKENI. The CDR3 totals 14 residues. Trimming left V 5 bases short and J 5 bases short, with 15 bases between. DNA for the CDR3: TGTGCCAGCTCAGCCGGGTCCGCGGTGTATGGCTACACCTTC. It codes for CASSAGSAVYGYTF.

The table lists this clonotype with many counts. V and J are TRBV18 and TRBJ1-6; 7 bases line up with TRBD1. Germline V CDR1 and CDR2: KGHSH, LQKENI. With 3 bases clipped from V and 7 bases from J, the junction kept 12 bases outside the gene matches. CDR3 length equals 17 residues. CDR3 bases: TGTGCCAGCTCACCGATTTCAGCGGGACAGACAAATTCACCCCTCCACTTT. Translation: CASSPISAGQTNSPLHF. Supplemented by reference TRBV18 and TRBJ1-6, the full variable domain reads NAGVMQNPRHLVRRRGQEARLRCSPMKGHSHVYWYRQLPEEGLKFMVYLQKENIIDESGMPKERFSAEFPKEGPSILRIQQVVRGDSAAYFCASSPISAGQTNSPLHFGNGTRLTVT.

This clonotype was counted many times. This chain links TRBV9 with TRBJ2-1, with 12 bases identical to TRBD2. CDR1 SGDLS and CDR2 YYNGEE come from the germline V gene. J was trimmed by 16 bases and V by 4 bases; bases with no gene match: 9. This CDR3 is built from 13 residues. The CDR3 spells CASSPWTSGVHFF. In DNA form, the CDR3 reads TGTGCCAGCAGCCCATGGACTAGCGGGGTACACTTCTTC.

This clonotype was found many times. This chain links TRBV3-1 with TRBJ1-2, with D possibly being TRBD1 (5 bases). V lost 4 bases and J 7 bases, leaving 19 bases between the germline ends. The CDR3 is made up of 15 amino acids. Per the germline V gene, CDR1 is LGHDT and CDR2 is YNNKEL (reference sequence). The CDR3 is CASSPLTVPTGGYTF. The CDR3 bases are TGTGCCAGCAGCCCCCTGACAGTCCCCACCGGTGGCTACACCTTC.

This clonotype has a count of ten or more. The CDR3, as DNA: TGTGCCAGCTCCCGCCTGAGGACAGGGGGCACCGGGGAGCTGTTTTTT. Encoded protein: CASSRLRTGGTGELFF. This chain connects TRBV12-3 or TRBV12-4 to TRBJ2-2; 10 bases match TRBD1. V shed 8 bases, J shed 4 bases, and the junction held 10 bases outside the gene matches. The CDR3 contains 16 residues.

This clonotype showed up many times. This chain joins TRBV7-8 and TRBJ2-3; possibly TRBD1 or TRBD2 for D (5 bases each). In germline, CDR1 is SGHVS, CDR2 FQNEAQ. V lost 6 bases and J 6 bases, leaving 16 bases between the germline ends. The CDR3 has 14 residues. Written as DNA, the CDR3 is TGTGCCAGCAGGCAGATGGGGTGGGACGATACGCAGTATTTT. Its protein is CASRQMGWDDTQYF.

This clonotype was recorded many times. The chain employs TRBV9 and TRBJ1-3; a weak D match, TRBD1 (6 bases). CDR3 length: 15 residues. The V end lost 6 bases, the J end lost 1 base, and 14 bases lay between the germline ends. Germline loops: CDR1 SGDLS, CDR2 YYNGEE. The chain's CDR3 is CASTAQGMSGNTIYF. Here the CDR3 DNA reads TGTGCCAGCACCGCTCAGGGGATGTCTGGAAACACCATATATTTT.

The chain carries TRBV20-1 and TRBJ1-5; the match to TRBD1 covers 7 bases. The junction had 7 bases not matched to a gene; V was cut back by 6 bases and J by 2 bases. This CDR3 has 14 amino acids. Germline CDR1 reads DFQATT; CDR2 reads SNEGSKA (reference sequence). The DNA of the CDR3 is TGCAGTGCCATAGACAGGGAGGGCAATCAGCCCCAGCATTTT. Amino acid sequence: CSAIDREGNQPQHF.

About this clonotype: This may arise from a read error, as a much more abundant clone is one base away. CDR3 sequence reads: CAWTLRGSPNVLTF. In DNA form, the CDR3 reads TGTGCCTGGACGCTACGAGGTTCGCCCAACGTCCTGACTTTC. The chain recombines TRBV30 with TRBJ2-6, with unresolved D. V was pared by 4 bases and J by 8 bases, with 15 bases between. CDR3 length: 14 residues. Germline assignment: CDR1 GTSNPN and CDR2 SVGIG (reference sequence).

The table lists this clonotype with a few counts. The chain is built from TRBV6-1 and TRBJ2-7, with 12 bases identical to TRBD2. CDR1 MNHNS and CDR2 SASEGT come from the germline V gene. Losses at the gene ends were 4 bases for V and 3 bases for J; bases not matched to a gene: 1. This CDR3 region has 14 residues. The CDR3 nucleotides read TGTGCCAGCAGTGCGGGACTAGCGGGCTACGAGCAGTACTTC. Translated: CASSAGLAGYEQYF.

This clonotype has only a few counts. The chain is built from TRBV10-1 and TRBJ1-5, with a weak D call TRBD1 (5 bases). Trimming cost V 0 bases and J 1 base, with 10 bases left between them. CDR1 and CDR2 from the germline V gene are WNHNN and SYGVQD (reference sequence). This CDR3 comprises 16 residues. The CDR3 is CASSESGRGSNQPQHF. In DNA, the CDR3 is TGCGCCAGCAGTGAGTCTGGAAGGGGAAGCAATCAGCCCCAGCATTTT.

The chain links TRBV29-1 to TRBJ2-2, with TRBD2 matching over 9 bases. There are 14 residues in the CDR3. V lost 6 bases and J lost 5; bases outside the gene matches: 7. The V gene's germline CDR1 is SQVTM and CDR2 ANQGSEA. CDR3 loop: CSVHLAGRTGELFF. The CDR3 DNA is TGCAGCGTCCATCTAGCGGGGAGGACCGGGGAGCTGTTTTTT.

This clonotype has ten or more counts. The rearrangement links TRBV6-8 to TRBJ2-7; weak D call: TRBD1 (6 bases). CDR1 and CDR2 from the germline V gene are MNHGY and SAAAGT. The CDR3 totals 15 residues. The V and J ends lost 6 bases and 2 bases respectively, with 17 bases between them. CDR3 DNA: TGTGCCAGCAGGATGAGGCAGGGGCCTACCTACGAGCAGTACTTC. It specifies CASRMRQGPTYEQYF.

This clonotype was seen ten or more times. V usage is TRBV2 and J usage is TRBJ2-5; D unresolved. This CDR3 has 11 residues. Germline-derived CDR1 and CDR2 are SNHLY and FYNNEI. Trimming stripped 4 bases from V and 5 bases from J, with 5 bases between. The CDR3 reads CASSVIETQYF. The CDR3 DNA reads as TGTGCCAGCAGTGTTATCGAGACCCAGTACTTC. Drawing the rest from reference TRBV2 and TRBJ2-5, the complete variable domain is EPEVTQTPSHQVTQMGQEVILRCVPISNHLYFYWYRQILGQKVEFLVSFYNNEISEKSEIFDDQFSVERPDGSNFTLKIRSTKLEDSAMYFCASSVIETQYFGPGTRLLVL.

This clonotype was seen at least ten times. The rearrangement uses TRBV3-1 and TRBJ2-3; D is unresolved. The CDR3 totals 14 residues. CDR1 and CDR2 from the germline V gene are LGHDT and YNNKEL (reference sequence). V lost 0 bases and J lost 9, with 13 bases in between. The DNA of the CDR3 is TGTGCCAGCAGCCAAGATCCCCAGACTGGGACGCAGTATTTT. As protein: CASSQDPQTGTQYF.

This clonotype has ten or more counts. The chain combines TRBV30 with TRBJ2-1; 9 bases map to TRBD1. Trimming took 2 bases from V and 8 from J; bases not matched to a gene: 7. Per germline, CDR1 GTSNPN and CDR2 SVGIG (reference sequence). The CDR3 totals 14 residues. The CDR3 spells CAWSPGTGFDEQFF. CDR3 DNA sequence: TGTGCCTGGAGTCCCGGGACAGGGTTCGATGAGCAGTTCTTC.